What follows are 28 T cell receptor beta chains derived from one specimen sequenced in a study of T cells after yellow fever vaccination. One entry per CDR3 protein, called by TCRdb with MiXCR from the 5' RACE reads. The sample records about 110,000 distinct CDR3 sequences, approximately 8.4% being singletons. The sequenced sample was CD8+ T cells sorted from PBMCs, obtained 45 days after the yellow fever booster vaccination. The receptors here all came from a man aged 30-40 years who received the YFV17D yellow fever vaccine.

The rearrangement links TRBV27 to TRBJ2-1; tentatively, D is TRBD1 (6 bases). Germline V CDR1 and CDR2: MNHEY, SMNVEV (reference sequence). The CDR3 totals 15 residues. Trimming took off 4 bases at V and 3 bases at J, with 13 bases between the two ends. The CDR3 nucleotides read TGTGCCAGCAGTTCCACAGGGCGGTACTACAATGAGCAGTTCTTC. Its protein is CASSSTGRYYNEQFF.

This clonotype was found many times. The rearrangement uses TRBV20-1 and TRBJ2-7; TRBD2 matches at 10 bases. CDR3 length equals 14 residues. The germline V gene has CDR1 DFQATT and CDR2 SNEGSKA (reference sequence). Trimming removed 4 bases from V and 4 bases from J; junction bases left unmatched: 7. The CDR3 is CSATPIAGGYEQYF. DNA for the CDR3: TGCAGTGCTACCCCAATAGCGGGAGGTTACGAGCAGTACTTC.

Many counts were recorded for this clonotype. The chain employs TRBV12-3 or TRBV12-4 and TRBJ2-3, with a possible D match to TRBD2 (6 bases). V shed 6 bases and J shed 2 bases, with 12 bases lying between them. There are 14 residues in the CDR3. The CDR3 DNA follows: TGTGCCAGCAGGTCCGGGACTCACACAGATACGCAGTATTTT. This translates into CASRSGTHTDTQYF.

Ten or more counts support this clonotype. The chain joins TRBV6-5 to TRBJ2-5, with 8 bases fitting TRBD1. The J segment lost 0 bases and the V segment lost 3 bases, leaving 12 bases of the junction unmatched. The CDR3 extends over 18 amino acids. Germline CDR1 is MNHEY and CDR2 is SVGAGI. DNA for the CDR3: TGTGCCAGCAGTTATAATCCTCAGACAGGGGTCGACCAAGAGACCCAGTACTTC. Amino acid sequence: CASSYNPQTGVDQETQYF.

The chain employs TRBV29-1 and TRBJ1-2, with D uncertain. The V gene lost 6 bases and the J gene lost 5 bases, with 7 bases spanning the gap. Germline V gene lookup returns CDR1 SQVTM and CDR2 ANQGSEA. The CDR3 is 10 amino acids. The CDR3 DNA is TGCAGCGTGCTGGGGTATGGCTACACCTTC. It is translated as CSVLGYGYTF.

This clonotype came up many times. V gene TRBV20-1 combines with J gene TRBJ1-2; D remains ambiguous. Germline-derived CDR1 and CDR2 are DFQATT and SNEGSKA (reference sequence). V was pared by 0 bases and J by 7 bases, with 21 bases between. CDR3 length: 16 amino acids. This chain's CDR3 is CSARDPRSSGEGGYTF. The CDR3 DNA reads TGCAGTGCTAGAGATCCCCGTAGTTCCGGGGAGGGTGGCTACACCTTC.

This clonotype was recorded at least ten times. This sequence joins TRBV11-2 and TRBJ2-7; perhaps TRBD2 as D (6 bases). The CDR3 contains 16 residues. The germline V gene encodes CDR1 SGHAT and CDR2 FQNNGV. V shed 2 bases and J shed 0 bases, with 14 bases lying between them. This CDR3 is CASSLSWEATSYEQYF. CDR3 coding DNA: TGTGCCAGCAGCTTAAGTTGGGAGGCCACCTCCTACGAGCAGTACTTC.

This clonotype has only a few counts. The rearrangement uses TRBV21-1 and TRBJ2-2; the table's D call of TRBD1 was not tested on the DNA. TRBV21-1 is an annotated pseudogene. The CDR3 extends over 16 amino acids. CDR3 coding DNA: TGTGCCAGCAGCCCCCGCACAGGGGGCAGAACCGGGGAGCTGTTTTTT. Its translation: CASSPRTGGRTGELFF.

This clonotype was seen repeatedly, ten times or more. The chain couples TRBV15 to TRBJ1-2; D ambiguous. V lost 0 bases, J lost 3 bases, and 8 bases lay in between. The length of the CDR3 is 14 residues. The germline V gene has CDR1 LNHNV and CDR2 YYDKDF (reference sequence). The CDR3 is CATSRDVWDYGYTF. CDR3 nucleotide sequence: TGTGCCACCAGCAGAGATGTTTGGGACTATGGCTACACCTTC.

The chain employs TRBV29-1 and TRBJ2-7, with 8 bases that match TRBD1. V lost 3 bases and J lost 4; bases outside the gene matches: 8. This CDR3 has 14 residues. CDR1 SQVTM and CDR2 ANQGSEA come from the germline V gene. The DNA for the CDR3 is TGCAGCGTTGAGGGGCAGGGGGCGGCATACGAGCAGTACTTC. Encoded protein: CSVEGQGAAYEQYF.

The gene calls are TRBV4-1 and TRBJ2-3; 10 bases map to TRBD2. J gave up 2 bases and V 2 bases, and 4 bases lay outside the gene matches. The V gene's germline CDR1 is MGHRA and CDR2 YSYEKL. The CDR3 length is 16 residues. The CDR3 DNA is TGCGCCAGCAGCCAATCTGGACTAGCGGTCACAGATACGCAGTATTTT. Translation gives CASSQSGLAVTDTQYF.

The chain uses TRBV3-1 and TRBJ2-7; tentatively, D is TRBD1 or TRBD2 (5 bases each). The germline V gene has CDR1 LGHDT and CDR2 YNNKEL (reference sequence). With 3 bases removed from V and 6 bases from J, the gap between germline ends came to 18 bases. The CDR3 is made up of 15 amino acids. The CDR3 sequence is CASSHGGIGSVEQYF. In DNA form, the CDR3 reads TGTGCCAGCAGCCATGGGGGTATTGGTTCGGTCGAGCAGTACTTC.

Ten or more counts support this clonotype. The rearrangement uses TRBV15 and TRBJ2-1; TRBD2 matches 10 bases. V lost 0 bases and J lost 6; bases outside the gene matches: 5. CDR3 size: 16 residues. Germline CDR1 is LNHNV and CDR2 is YYDKDF (reference sequence). CDR3 amino acids: CATSRDYGLAVNEQFF. The CDR3 DNA reads TGTGCCACCAGCAGAGATTACGGACTAGCGGTCAATGAGCAGTTCTTC.

This clonotype was detected only a few times. The chain has TRBV5-1 and TRBJ2-5, with 11 positions matching TRBD2. Germline V gene lookup returns CDR1 SGHRS and CDR2 YFSETQ. This CDR3 has 16 residues. V was clipped by 1 base and J by 7 bases; unmatched bases: 9. This CDR3 is CASSLPPGLAERTQYF. CDR3 coding DNA: TGCGCCAGCAGCTTGCCCCCGGGACTAGCGGAGAGGACCCAGTACTTC.

This clonotype came up a few times. The rearrangement uses TRBV4-2 and TRBJ1-1; D remains ambiguous. The CDR3 is 16 amino acids. The germline V and J ends were trimmed by 0 bases and 0 bases, with 11 bases remaining between them. The germline V gene has CDR1 LGHNA and CDR2 YNFKEQ. CDR3 residues: CASSQDPLTLNTEAFF. The CDR3 DNA reads TGTGCCAGCAGCCAAGATCCCCTGACACTGAACACTGAAGCTTTCTTT.

This clonotype was seen at least ten times. This chain uses TRBV5-5 with TRBJ2-6; D is ambiguous. Germline V CDR1 and CDR2: SGHKS, YYEKEE (reference sequence). The CDR3 runs to 18 residues. Trimming took off 0 bases at V and 2 bases at J, with 15 bases between the two ends. CDR3 in DNA: TGTGCCAGCAGCTTGGTTGGCCGGTCCAGCCCTGGGGCCAACGTCCTGACTTTC. Protein: CASSLVGRSSPGANVLTF.

The gene calls are TRBV3-1 and TRBJ2-1; 7 bases align to TRBD2. The CDR3 totals 19 residues. After removal of 0 bases from V and 3 bases from J, the junction contained 14 bases not matched to a gene. Germline values: CDR1 LGHDT, CDR2 YNNKEL (reference sequence). The CDR3 DNA reads TGTGCCAGCAGCCAAGAAAGCCTCCTCTGGGGCGGGAGCTACAATGAGCAGTTCTTC. It specifies CASSQESLLWGGSYNEQFF.

This clonotype has at least ten counts. The chain carries TRBV6-4 and TRBJ2-3; 11 bases align to TRBD2. The CDR3 is 15 residues long. J was trimmed by 2 bases and V by 6 bases; bases with no gene match: 4. Germline V CDR1 and CDR2: MRHNA, SNTAGT. CDR3 coding DNA: TGTGCCAGCAGCTGGACTAGCGGGCCCACAGATACGCAGTATTTT. Protein product: CASSWTSGPTDTQYF.

In this sample, this clonotype turned up many times. This chain joins TRBV5-1 and TRBJ2-7; D is unresolved. The V and J ends lost 0 bases and 0 bases respectively, with 4 bases between them. CDR1 and CDR2 (germline): SGHRS, YFSETQ. The CDR3 length is 13 residues. The CDR3 reads CASSLEISYEQYF. The DNA for the CDR3 is TGCGCCAGCAGCTTGGAGATCTCCTACGAGCAGTACTTC. Supplemented by reference TRBV5-1 and TRBJ2-7, the full variable domain reads KAGVTQTPRYLIKTRGQQVTLSCSPISGHRSVSWYQQTPGQGLQFLFEYFSETQRNKGNFPGRFSGRQFSNSRSEMNVSTLELGDSALYLCASSLEISYEQYFGPGTRLTVT.

This clonotype was seen ten or more times. The CDR3 region is CSASGYTDTQYF. CDR3 nucleotides: TGCAGTGCTAGCGGGTACACAGATACGCAGTATTTT. The chain recombines TRBV20-1 with TRBJ2-3; D not certain. CDR1 DFQATT and CDR2 SNEGSKA come from the germline V gene (reference sequence). Trimming took 3 bases from V and 2 from J, leaving 6 bases between them. This CDR3 is built from 12 residues.

The sample holds many counts of this clonotype. The chain links TRBV29-1 to TRBJ2-1, with 10 bases lining up with TRBD2. The CDR3 covers 15 residues. Germline V gives CDR1 SQVTM, CDR2 ANQGSEA. Trimming took 6 bases from V and 7 from J; bases not matched to a gene: 12. Here the CDR3 DNA reads TGCAGCGTGCATACGGGACTAGCGCAACTAAATGAGCAGTTCTTC. Protein: CSVHTGLAQLNEQFF.

This clonotype was picked up many times. The chain is built from TRBV20-1 and TRBJ2-7; a possible D gene is TRBD1 (6 bases). This CDR3 has 14 residues. The ends were cut back, 5 bases at V and 4 bases at J, with 18 bases in the middle. Germline V gene lookup returns CDR1 DFQATT and CDR2 SNEGSKA (reference sequence). CDR3 sequence reads: CSASHRQAVYEQYF. The CDR3 region has the DNA TGCAGTGCTTCTCACAGACAGGCCGTTTACGAGCAGTACTTC.

This clonotype was seen ten or more times. The genes are TRBV7-9 and TRBJ2-2, with TRBD1 matching 9 bases. With 4 bases clipped from V and 4 bases from J, the junction kept 1 base outside the gene matches. The CDR3 runs to 14 residues. From germline, CDR1 is SEHNR and CDR2 FQNEAQ (reference sequence). In DNA, the CDR3 is TGTGCCAGCAGCTGGGACAGGGTCACCGGGGAGCTGTTTTTT. It yields the protein CASSWDRVTGELFF.

The sample holds many counts of this clonotype. The chain recombines TRBV20-1 with TRBJ2-1; a possible D gene is TRBD2 (6 bases). CDR3 length: 13 amino acids. Deletions cut 6 bases from V and 5 bases from J, with 14 bases between. Germline CDR1 DFQATT, CDR2 SNEGSKA (reference sequence). This CDR3 reads CSAGGLDHNEQFF. The CDR3 DNA is TGCAGTGCCGGAGGGTTGGACCACAATGAGCAGTTCTTC.

In this sample, this clonotype turned up many times. The rearrangement links TRBV3-1 to TRBJ2-5, with D possibly matching TRBD2 (6 bases). The CDR3 contains 17 residues. Germline CDR1 and CDR2: LGHDT and YNNKEL (reference sequence). The germline V and J ends were trimmed by 0 bases and 5 bases, with 19 bases remaining between them. The CDR3 region has the DNA TGTGCCAGCAGCCAAGATCTCGGGGCCTTGGAGGGCGAGACCCAGTACTTC. Its translation is CASSQDLGALEGETQYF.

This clonotype has ten or more counts. The DNA of the CDR3 is TGTGCCAGCAGCTTAGGGCTGGAAGAGACCCAGTACTTC. It encodes CASSLGLEETQYF. The chain employs TRBV7-9 and TRBJ2-5; no clear D gene. The CDR3 covers 13 residues. Germline CDR1 and CDR2: SEHNR and FQNEAQ (reference sequence). Trimming removed 1 base from V and 3 bases from J, with 6 bases in between.

This clonotype was seen at least ten times. This chain connects TRBV5-6 to TRBJ2-3; 14 bases align to TRBD2. Per germline, CDR1 SGHDT and CDR2 YYEEEE. Germline trimming cut 4 bases from V and 4 bases from J; bases unmatched to any gene: 5. The CDR3 is 16 residues long. The CDR3 DNA follows: TGTGCCAGCAGCGTGGGACTAGCGGGAGTTGCAGATACGCAGTATTTT. This translates into CASSVGLAGVADTQYF.

At least ten counts were recorded for this clonotype. J is TRBJ2-2 and V is TRBV15; D remains unclear. CDR3 length: 16 amino acids. Trimming took off 5 bases at V and 7 bases at J, with 20 bases between the two ends. The V gene's germline CDR1 is LNHNV and CDR2 YYDKDF (reference sequence). As DNA, the CDR3 is TGTGCCACCAGCCCCAGAAACAGACCTACAAGCGGGGAGCTGTTTTTT. Amino acid sequence: CATSPRNRPTSGELFF.